This TCR beta chain was identified during a study of neurological immune-mediated disorders. V lost 7 bases to trimming and J lost 0 bases; unmatched junction nucleotides: 5. The CDR3 contains 16 residues. From germline, CDR1 is MNHNS and CDR2 SASEGT. Judged by abundance, this clonotype is medium-sized. TCRdb called the 5' RACE reads again in MiXCR, with one record for every CDR3 protein. The table records 12,000 to 15,000 distinct CDR3 sequences, less than 15% of them present only once. Source material: CD8+ T cells from blood. This TCR was sampled from a female donor with HTLV-1-associated myelopathy (HAM/TSP). The rearrangement links TRBV6-1 to TRBJ1-5; TRBD1 matches at 11 bases. In nucleotides, the CDR3 is TGTGCCAGCAAGCGGGACAGGGGGTATAGCAATCAGCCCCAGCATTTT. Protein sequence: CASKRDRGYSNQPQHF.